What follows are 24 T cell receptor beta chains derived from one specimen sequenced in a study of T-cell reconstitution after alpha-beta-depleted transplantation in children. As it was prepared, the TCRbeta library received unique molecular identifiers. TCRdb called the PCR reads again in MiXCR, with one record for every CDR3 protein. Among about 640,000 distinct CDR3 sequences listed, about 15% were seen once. The sequencing used PBMCs from the stem cell graft donor, collected from the stem cell graft. Every receptor here comes from a human donor who donated a stem cell graft to a child with acute myeloid leukemia.

This chain uses TRBV10-2 with TRBJ1-3, with 7 bases identical to TRBD1. V lost 3 bases and J lost 4; bases outside the gene matches: 6. The V gene's germline CDR1 is WSHSY and CDR2 SAAADI. This CDR3 is 15 amino acids long. Written as DNA, the CDR3 is TGCGCCAGCAGTGAAAACAGGGGAGCCGGAAACACCATATATTTT. Protein sequence: CASSENRGAGNTIYF.

The table lists this clonotype with a few counts. The V gene is TRBV11-2, the J gene TRBJ2-2, with TRBD2 matching 9 bases. Trimming cost V 2 bases and J 5 bases; bases outside gene matches: 0. This CDR3 spans 14 amino acids. Germline CDR1 reads SGHAT; CDR2 reads FQNNGV. CDR3 DNA sequence: TGTGCCAGCAGCTTACTAGCGGGGACCGGGGAGCTGTTTTTT. Its protein product is CASSLLAGTGELFF.

The chain employs TRBV12-3 or TRBV12-4 and TRBJ2-7, with D perhaps TRBD1 (6 bases). The CDR3 has 12 residues. Deletions cut 5 bases from V and 8 bases from J, with 13 bases between. The CDR3 loop reads CASSPTGIQQYF. In DNA form, the CDR3 reads TGTGCCAGCAGTCCTACAGGGATTCAGCAGTACTTC.

This clonotype was detected ten times or more. The J gene is TRBJ1-6, the V gene TRBV20-1; D is uncertain. The CDR3 has 14 amino acids. V shed 2 bases and J shed 6 bases, with 11 bases lying between them. Germline lookup yields CDR1 DFQATT and CDR2 SNEGSKA (reference sequence). CDR3 sequence: CSARPGNGNSPLHF. The CDR3 DNA sequence: TGCAGTGCTAGACCGGGGAATGGTAATTCACCCCTCCACTTT.

This clonotype occurred many times. The V gene is TRBV20-1, the J gene TRBJ1-1; D not certain. Germline CDR1 and CDR2: DFQATT and SNEGSKA (reference sequence). Trimming stripped 6 bases from V and 3 bases from J, with 17 bases between. This CDR3 has 14 residues. The CDR3 nucleotides read TGCAGTGCGGACCGAAGGTTGGGCGACACTGAAGCTTTCTTT. As protein: CSADRRLGDTEAFF.

This clonotype was seen many times. This chain uses TRBV24-1 with TRBJ2-5; possibly TRBD1 or TRBD2 for D (5 bases each). Germline V gene data show CDR1 as KGHDR and CDR2 as SFDVKD. V was clipped by 9 bases and J by 5 bases, with 15 bases between them. The CDR3 contains 13 residues. The CDR3 reads CATATGRRETQYF. CDR3 sequence (DNA): TGTGCCACCGCGACGGGGCGCCGGGAGACCCAGTACTTC.

In this sample, this clonotype turned up many times. The V gene is TRBV29-1, the J gene TRBJ2-1; D uncertain. This CDR3 is built from 16 residues. CDR1 and CDR2 from the germline V gene are SQVTM and ANQGSEA. V dropped 0 bases and J dropped 6 bases, with 18 bases sitting between them. As DNA, the CDR3 is TGCAGCGTTGAAGACCGATGGGTTAACGCCCGCAATGAGCAGTTCTTC. Protein: CSVEDRWVNARNEQFF.

There are many counts of this clonotype. V is TRBV5-5 and J is TRBJ1-5; 7 nucleotides line up with TRBD1. The germline V gene has CDR1 SGHKS and CDR2 YYEKEE (reference sequence). V gave up 4 bases and J gave up 2 bases; unmatched junction bases: 6. This CDR3 has 15 residues. CDR3 bases: TGTGCCAGCAGCCGGACAGGTGAGGGCAATCAGCCCCAGCATTTT. Encoded protein: CASSRTGEGNQPQHF.

In its sample, this clonotype was seen many times. This sequence joins TRBV4-2 and TRBJ2-3; D possibly uses TRBD1 or TRBD2 (5 bases each). Germline CDR1 is LGHNA and CDR2 is YNFKEQ. With 4 bases removed from V and 8 bases from J, the gap between germline ends came to 13 bases. This CDR3 is built from 13 residues. Written as DNA, the CDR3 is TGTGCCAGCAGCCCCTCGGGGACCGTTACGCAGTATTTT. Encoded protein: CASSPSGTVTQYF.

This clonotype showed up many times. The chain carries TRBV20-1 and TRBJ1-6; D is undetermined. Trimming shortened V by 3 bases and J by 6 bases, and 12 bases separated the two germline ends. CDR3 size: 14 residues. Germline V lookup: CDR1 DFQATT, CDR2 SNEGSKA (reference sequence). The CDR3: CSASSSTANSPLHF. CDR3 sequence (DNA): TGCAGTGCTAGCTCCAGTACGGCTAATTCACCCCTCCACTTT.

This clonotype appeared many times. This rearrangement joins TRBV6-5 to TRBJ2-3, with D possibly matching TRBD1 (6 bases). The V end lost 2 bases, the J end lost 3 bases, and 15 bases lay between the germline ends. Germline CDR1 is MNHEY and CDR2 is SVGAGI. This CDR3 contains 16 residues. DNA for the CDR3: TGTGCCAGCAGTTACGGTCTGGGGGCGGGTACAGATACGCAGTATTTT. Amino acids: CASSYGLGAGTDTQYF.

The chain employs TRBV27 and TRBJ2-2, with D hard to call. Germline CDR1 reads MNHEY; CDR2 reads SMNVEV (reference sequence). The CDR3 covers 14 residues. V was clipped by 3 bases and J by 2 bases, with 7 bases between them. DNA for the CDR3: TGTGCCAGCAGTTTTATAGTCAACACCGGGGAGCTGTTTTTT. As protein: CASSFIVNTGELFF.

This clonotype was seen only a few times. This chain joins TRBV20-1 and TRBJ2-3; tentative D call: TRBD2 (5 bases). With 0 bases removed from V and 2 bases from J, the gap between germline ends came to 12 bases. This CDR3 comprises 15 residues. Germline values: CDR1 DFQATT, CDR2 SNEGSKA (reference sequence). CDR3 sequence reads: CSARDGGRFTDTQYF. The CDR3 DNA follows: TGCAGTGCTAGAGATGGAGGACGGTTCACAGATACGCAGTATTTT.

This chain uses TRBV4-3 with TRBJ2-7; D possibly uses TRBD1 or TRBD2 (5 bases each). Germline CDR1 LGHNA, CDR2 YSLEER. The CDR3 loop spans 16 amino acids. The ends were cut back, 3 bases at V and 2 bases at J, with 17 bases in the middle. The CDR3 coding sequence is TGCGCCAGCAGCCAGGGTTGGACGGGGCCGACCTACGAGCAGTACTTC. Protein sequence: CASSQGWTGPTYEQYF.

The chain employs TRBV12-3 or TRBV12-4 and TRBJ2-2; tentatively, D is TRBD1 (6 bases). V gave up 6 bases and J gave up 7 bases, with 12 bases separating them. The CDR3 contains 13 residues. The DNA for the CDR3 is TGTGCCAGCAGACAGGGACCACGCGGGGAGCTGTTTTTT. Translating it yields CASRQGPRGELFF.

This clonotype was observed a handful of times. Here the CDR3 reads CASSEGLAVMTYEQYV. The DNA of the CDR3 is TGTGCCAGCAGTGAAGGACTAGCGGTGATGACCTACGAGCAGTACGTC. V gene TRBV6-1 combines with J gene TRBJ2-7; the match to TRBD2 covers 9 bases. The V and J ends lost 1 base and 2 bases, in that order; junction bases with no gene match: 6. Germline CDR1 is MNHNS and CDR2 is SASEGT. CDR3 size: 16 residues.

The sample holds many counts of this clonotype. The gene calls are TRBV20-1 and TRBJ1-1; the D is unclear. Germline-derived CDR1 and CDR2 are DFQATT and SNEGSKA (reference sequence). Trimming stripped 2 bases from V and 4 bases from J, with 5 bases between. The CDR3 is 11 amino acids. The CDR3 is CSARSLTEAFF. The CDR3 coding sequence is TGCAGTGCTAGATCCCTCACTGAAGCTTTCTTT.

The chain is built from TRBV5-5 and TRBJ1-4; D possibly corresponds to TRBD1 (5 bases). Trimming took off 2 bases at V and 7 bases at J, with 12 bases between the two ends. Germline CDR1 is SGHKS and CDR2 is YYEKEE (reference sequence). The CDR3 length is 14 residues. The CDR3 here is CASSFSQDGEKLFF. The CDR3 DNA is TGTGCCAGCAGCTTTTCACAGGACGGTGAAAAACTGTTTTTT.

This clonotype was recorded a few times. The chain has TRBV29-1 and TRBJ2-2; the D call may be TRBD1 or TRBD2 (5 bases each). The CDR3 runs 12 residues. Looked up from germline, CDR1 is SQVTM and CDR2 is ANQGSEA. Deletions cut 5 bases from V and 4 bases from J, with 8 bases between. The CDR3 coding sequence is TGCAGCGTTTGGGGGTTCACCGGGGAGCTGTTTTTT. Translating it yields CSVWGFTGELFF.

This clonotype was picked up many times. CDR3 region: CSARGAGSSSYEQYF. CDR3 DNA sequence: TGCAGTGCTAGAGGGGCGGGGAGTAGCTCCTACGAGCAGTACTTC. This rearrangement joins TRBV20-1 to TRBJ2-7; weak D call: TRBD2 (6 bases). Deletions cut 1 base from V and 0 bases from J, with 13 bases between. This CDR3 comprises 15 residues. CDR1 is DFQATT, CDR2 SNEGSKA, per germline (reference sequence).

The V call is TRBV5-1, the J call TRBJ2-5; D perhaps matches TRBD2 (5 bases). The V and J ends lost 0 bases and 2 bases respectively, with 11 bases between them. The CDR3 loop spans 15 amino acids. Germline CDR1 is SGHRS and CDR2 is YFSETQ. The CDR3 DNA reads as TGCGCCAGCAGCTTGGTTGGTGGGAGTCAAGAGACCCAGTACTTC. As protein: CASSLVGGSQETQYF.

The chain joins TRBV5-1 to TRBJ2-6, with D tentatively TRBD1 (6 bases). V shed 1 base and J shed 0 bases, with 14 bases lying between them. CDR3 size: 18 residues. Germline loops: CDR1 SGHRS, CDR2 YFSETQ. CDR3 in DNA: TGCGCCAGCAGCTTGCTAGGACAGACCGACTCTGGGGCCAACGTCCTGACTTTC. Translating gives CASSLLGQTDSGANVLTF.

The chain recombines TRBV24-1 with TRBJ2-3; 8 nucleotides line up with TRBD2. The germline V gene has CDR1 KGHDR and CDR2 SFDVKD. The CDR3 runs to 15 residues. The V gene end was trimmed by 4 bases and the J gene end by 5 bases; junction bases not matched to a gene: 7. DNA of the CDR3: TGTGCCACCAGTGAAGCGGGGGATCGGATAGATACGCAGTATTTT. This sequence encodes CATSEAGDRIDTQYF.

This clonotype was observed at least ten times. This chain links TRBV7-2 with TRBJ2-7; TRBD1 agrees at 10 bases. The CDR3 runs to 15 residues. Germline V gene sequence: CDR1 SGHTA, CDR2 FQGNSA. V lost 5 bases and J lost 4; bases outside the gene matches: 8. CDR3 bases: TGTGCCAGCAGCCGGACAGGGGGACAGCTTTACGAGCAGTACTTC. It translates to CASSRTGGQLYEQYF.